The sample holds many counts of the clone carrying this TCR beta chain. Its matching antigen is unknown. The data were taken from a study of T cell repertoires in cytomegalovirus infection. Overall study: It was the public TCR beta signatures that indicated both CMV infection and matching HLA type. Regarding the study as a whole: Cumulative frequency (of public TCR beta family members) identified carriers of CMV plus the relevant HLA. The study found HLA-C-restricted CMV-specific TCR beta clonotypes dominating the ex vivo response.

The CDR3 contains 14 residues. The germline V gene encodes CDR1 ENHRY and CDR2 SYGVKD. V lost 11 bases to trimming and J lost 9 bases; unmatched junction nucleotides: 13. TCRdb fed the reads into MiXCR, producing one record per CDR3 protein. This sample yields around 290,000 distinct CDR3 sequences, of which roughly 23% are seen a single time; roughly 13% belongs to the top ten. Material: PBMCs. The clonotype originates from a human donor in good health (CMV status not recorded). Some clones in this sample may be carry-over from other donors' samples. The rearrangement uses TRBV10-3 and TRBJ1-6; TRBD1 matches at 7 bases. In nucleotides, the CDR3 is TGTGCCGTCCGGTCAGCGGCAGGGGGTTCACCCCTCCACTTT. It codes for CAVRSAAGGSPLHF.